The clone carrying this T cell receptor beta chain occurred a few times. Its antigen remains unidentified. These data come from a study of cytotoxic CD8 clonotypes in ibrutinib-treated CLL. Across the whole study: IGHV unmutated 17 to 18; relapsed/refractory 11; treatment-naive some 16.

Between the trimmed V and J ends, which lost 3 bases and 1 base, there was a span of 16 bases. The CDR3 runs to 17 residues. Germline V gives CDR1 SGDLS, CDR2 YYNGEE. The protocol was immunoSEQ multiplex PCR, while the TCRdb copy is restricted to in-frame clones and leaves out a portion. The table lists more than 200,000 clones, 70% of them singletons. Study-wide results and caveats: Investigators sampled sustained-remission and progressing patients at differing times.

This receptor was taken from a human donor with chronic lymphocytic leukemia. The rearrangement joins TRBV9 to TRBJ2-2; the D gene is possibly TRBD2 (6 bases). The specimen was PBMCs, collected after 24 months of ibrutinib treatment. In DNA form, the CDR3 reads TGTGCCAGCAGCGGAAACTATAGGCGGGAGAACACCGGGGAGCTGTTTTTT. It yields the protein CASSGNYRRENTGELFF.